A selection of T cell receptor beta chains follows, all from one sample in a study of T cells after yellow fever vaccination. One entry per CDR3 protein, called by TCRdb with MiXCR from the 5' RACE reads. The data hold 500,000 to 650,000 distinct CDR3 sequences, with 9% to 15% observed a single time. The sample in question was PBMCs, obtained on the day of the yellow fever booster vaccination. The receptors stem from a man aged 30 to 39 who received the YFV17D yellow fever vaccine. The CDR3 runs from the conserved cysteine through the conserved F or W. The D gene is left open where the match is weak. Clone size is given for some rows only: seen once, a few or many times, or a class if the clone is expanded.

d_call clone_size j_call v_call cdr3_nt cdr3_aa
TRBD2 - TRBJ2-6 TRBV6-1 TGTGCCAGCAGCCGACTAGCGGGGAGCTCTGGGGCCAACGTCCTGACTTTC CASSRLAGSSGANVLTF
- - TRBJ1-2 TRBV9 TGTGCCAGCAGCGCAGGGATCTTAGCTAACTATGGCTACACCTTC CASSAGILANYGYTF
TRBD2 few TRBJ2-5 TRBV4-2 TGTGCCAGCAGCGGGGCTAGCGGGGCTCAAGAGACCCAGTACTTC CASSGASGAQETQYF
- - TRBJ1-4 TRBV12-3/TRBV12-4 TGTGCCAGCACCTTGGGTAATGAAAAACTGTTTTTT CASTLGNEKLFF
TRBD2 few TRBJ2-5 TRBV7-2 TGTGCCAGCAGCTTGACGGGAGGGCCAGTAGAGACCCAGTACTTC CASSLTGGPVETQYF
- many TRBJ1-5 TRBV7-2 TGTGCCAGCAGCCGAGGGGTCGGGCAGCCCCAGCATTTT CASSRGVGQPQHF
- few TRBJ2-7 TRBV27 TGTGCCAGCAGTTCCCTCCGGGACGGTCCCTACGAGCAGTACTTC CASSSLRDGPYEQYF
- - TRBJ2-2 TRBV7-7 TGTGCCAGCAGCCATGGTCCCCGGGGGAACACCGGGGAGCTGTTTTTT CASSHGPRGNTGELFF
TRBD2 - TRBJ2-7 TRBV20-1 TGCAGTGCCAGGACAGGGACTAGCGGGACGTACGAGCAGTACTTC CSARTGTSGTYEQYF
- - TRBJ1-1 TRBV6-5 TGTGCCAGCAGTTACAGGGGTGACGGCACTGAAGCTTTCTTT CASSYRGDGTEAFF
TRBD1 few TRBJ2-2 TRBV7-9 TGTGCCAGCAGCTTGACAGGGGATGGCACCGGGGAGCTGTTTTTT CASSLTGDGTGELFF
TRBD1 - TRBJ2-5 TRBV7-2 TGTGCCAGCAGCGATTACAGGGGGAAGGGGGAGACCCAGTACTTC CASSDYRGKGETQYF
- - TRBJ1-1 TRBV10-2 TGCGCCAGCAGTCTAGACCGAATAGGCACTGAAGCTTTCTTT CASSLDRIGTEAFF
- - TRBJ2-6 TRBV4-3 TGCGCCAGCAGCCTCGGGGCAGCGCGCTTCTCTGGGGCCAACGTCCTGACTTTC CASSLGAARFSGANVLTF
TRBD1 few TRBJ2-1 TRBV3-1 TGTGCCAGCAGCCTAGACAGGGTGGATTACAATGAGCAGTTCTTC CASSLDRVDYNEQFF
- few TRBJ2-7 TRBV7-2 TGTGCCAGCAGCCCACGTCCCTTC CASSPRPF
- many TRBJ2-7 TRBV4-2 TGTGCCAGCAGCCTAGGGGCAGAAGCGGCCTACGAGCAGTACTTC CASSLGAEAAYEQYF
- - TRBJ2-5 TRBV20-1 TGCAGTGCCTGGACCCAGGTGGAGACCCAGTACTTC CSAWTQVETQYF
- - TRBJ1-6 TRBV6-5 TGTGCCAGCAGTTACTCGGCCCTGAATTCACCCCTCCACTTT CASSYSALNSPLHF
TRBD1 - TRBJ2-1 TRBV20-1 TGCAGTGCGCCGGACAGGGCTGGGTTGCATGAGCAGTTCTTC CSAPDRAGLHEQFF
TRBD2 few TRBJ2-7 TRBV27 TGTGCCAGCAGTTTGCTCCGGGACTACCGAACGAGGCAGTACTTC CASSLLRDYRTRQYF
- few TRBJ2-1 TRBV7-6 TGTGCCAGCAGCTTGGCTAGCGTCCTCAATGAGCAGTTCTTC CASSLASVLNEQFF
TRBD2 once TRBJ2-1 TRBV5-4 TGTGCCATCAGCCCTGGACTAGCGGGAGGGAGTAATGAGCAGTTCTTC CAISPGLAGGSNEQFF
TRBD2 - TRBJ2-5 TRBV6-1 TGTGCCAGCAGTCTCGGGACTAGCGTCAAAGGTGCCGAGACCCAGTACTTC CASSLGTSVKGAETQYF
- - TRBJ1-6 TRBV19 TGTGCCAGTAGCGGAAACAGGCTAAATAATTCACCCCTCCACTTT CASSGNRLNNSPLHF
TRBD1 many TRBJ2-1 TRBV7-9 TGTGCCAGCAGCCTAAAGGGACAGGGGCTCTACAATGAGCAGTTCTTC CASSLKGQGLYNEQFF
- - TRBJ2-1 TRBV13 TGTGCCAGCAGCTCCTCCGCGGGGTCTGGGCATGAGCAGTTCTTC CASSSSAGSGHEQFF
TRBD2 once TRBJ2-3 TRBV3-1 TGTGCCAGCAGCCAAGGTCCACGAACGGGAGGGGCAGATACGCAGTATTTT CASSQGPRTGGADTQYF
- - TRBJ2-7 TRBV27 TGTGCCAGCAGTCAAGGACTCGCACCGAGAAACGAGCAGTACTTC CASSQGLAPRNEQYF
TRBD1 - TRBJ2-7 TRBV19 TGTGCCAGTAGACAAACCGGGACAGGGGCTGGGGAGCAGTACTTC CASRQTGTGAGEQYF
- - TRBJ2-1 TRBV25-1 TGTGCCAGCAGTTGGCCCGGGACACGACACTACAATGAGCAGTTCTTC CASSWPGTRHYNEQFF
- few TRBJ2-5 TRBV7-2 TGTGCCAGCAGCTTTGCCTACCACGCTCAAGAGACCCAGTACTTC CASSFAYHAQETQYF
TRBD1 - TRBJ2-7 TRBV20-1 TGCAGTGCTTGGACAGGGGGCGGATACGAGCAGTACTTC CSAWTGGGYEQYF
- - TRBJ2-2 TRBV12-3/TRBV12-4 TGTGCCAGCAGCCCCCCACCCGGTTGGGGAAACACCGGGGAGCTGTTTTTT CASSPPPGWGNTGELFF
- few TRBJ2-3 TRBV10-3 TGTGCCACCCTGGCGGCTACAGATACGCAGTATTTT CATLAATDTQYF
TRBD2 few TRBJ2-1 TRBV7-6 TGTGCCAGCAGCTCGTTAAGCGGACTAGCGGGAGTCGAGCAGTTCTTC CASSSLSGLAGVEQFF
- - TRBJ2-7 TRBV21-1 TGTGCCAGCAGCAAACTTAACCTCTCTAGCGGGAGGGCCTCTTGCTACGAGCAGTACTTC CASSKLNLSSGRASCYEQYF
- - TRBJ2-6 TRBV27 TGTGCCAGCAAGGGGGCTGGGGCCAACGTCCTGACTTTC CASKGAGANVLTF
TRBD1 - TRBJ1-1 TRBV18 TGTGCCAGCTCACCCGGACAGGGGGCCACTGAAGCTTTCTTT CASSPGQGATEAFF